The 23 T cell receptor beta chains in this list originate from one sample, sequenced in a study of T-cell reconstitution after alpha-beta-depleted transplantation in children. Preparation of the TCRbeta library used unique molecular identifiers. TCRdb fed the PCR reads into MiXCR, producing one record per CDR3 protein. The sample shows approximately 8,000 distinct CDR3 sequences, 9.5% to 15% of them seen only once. The specimen comprised PBMCs, mostly from graft donor cells, sampled 60 days after TCRalphabeta/CD19-depleted stem cell transplant. These receptors were collected from a patient between 2 and 9 years old who had a stem cell transplant for inherited bone marrow failure, so the T cells may come from the graft donor.

At least ten counts were recorded for this clonotype. V usage is TRBV27 and J usage is TRBJ2-1, with D perhaps matching TRBD2 (6 bases). Germline V CDR1 and CDR2: MNHEY, SMNVEV (reference sequence). V lost 8 bases and J 4 bases, leaving 15 bases between the germline ends. The CDR3 spans 14 residues. The CDR3 sequence is CASRMLRDYNEQFF. The DNA for the CDR3 is TGTGCCAGCCGGATGTTGCGGGATTACAATGAGCAGTTCTTC.

Judged by abundance, this clonotype is medium-sized. The genes are TRBV9 and TRBJ2-3; the D is unclear. Trimming left V 4 bases short and J 0 bases short, with 12 bases between. This CDR3 is 15 amino acids long. Germline assignment: CDR1 SGDLS and CDR2 YYNGEE. CDR3 sequence: CASSRRAPSTDTQYF. The DNA of the CDR3 is TGTGCCAGCAGCAGACGGGCGCCGAGCACAGATACGCAGTATTTT.

This clonotype was counted many times. The chain is built from TRBV18 and TRBJ2-7; 11 bases align to TRBD2. The CDR3 is 14 residues long. Germline assignment: CDR1 KGHSH and CDR2 LQKENI. Unmatched junction bases numbered 0, after V lost 3 bases and J lost 2 bases. CDR3 protein: CASSPGLAAYEQYF. The DNA of the CDR3 is TGTGCCAGCTCACCGGGACTAGCGGCCTACGAGCAGTACTTC.

At least ten counts were recorded for this clonotype. This chain connects TRBV30 to TRBJ2-7; D uncertain. The CDR3 extends over 14 amino acids. Germline V gene lookup returns CDR1 GTSNPN and CDR2 SVGIG (reference sequence). Trimming took off 4 bases at V and 1 base at J, with 14 bases between the two ends. The CDR3 region is CAWNRLANSYEQYF. DNA of the CDR3: TGTGCCTGGAATCGATTAGCAAATTCCTACGAGCAGTACTTC.

This chain uses TRBV30 with TRBJ2-6, with D unclear. The V end lost 2 bases, the J end lost 2 bases, and 19 bases lay between the germline ends. The germline gives CDR1 GTSNPN, CDR2 SVGIG (reference sequence). The length of the CDR3 is 18 residues. CDR3: CAWSRVRFFSAGANVLTF. Written as DNA, the CDR3 is TGTGCCTGGAGTAGGGTCAGGTTCTTTTCGGCTGGGGCCAACGTCCTGACTTTC. Together with reference TRBV30 and TRBJ2-6, the CDR3 gives the full variable domain: SQTIHQWPATLVQPVGSPLSLECTVEGTSNPNLYWYRQAAGRGLQLLFYSVGIGQISSEVPQNLSASRPQDRQFILSSKKLLLSDSGFYLCAWSRVRFFSAGANVLTFGAGSRLTVL.

This clonotype occurred a few times. The gene calls are TRBV29-1 and TRBJ1-1, with D perhaps matching TRBD1 (5 bases). Trimming shortened V by 3 bases and J by 3 bases, and 14 bases separated the two germline ends. The CDR3 extends over 14 amino acids. Per the germline V gene, CDR1 is SQVTM and CDR2 is ANQGSEA. CDR3 nucleotide sequence: TGCAGCGTTGAGGCGCAGGGAGGGTACACTGAAGCTTTCTTT. This codes for CSVEAQGGYTEAFF.

Many counts were recorded for this clonotype. The rearrangement uses TRBV20-1 and TRBJ1-1; D is undetermined. CDR1 DFQATT and CDR2 SNEGSKA come from the germline V gene (reference sequence). There are 13 residues in the CDR3. Deletions cut 3 bases from V and 2 bases from J, with 10 bases between. This CDR3 is CSASVGSNTEAFF. Here the CDR3 DNA reads TGCAGTGCTAGCGTGGGAAGTAACACTGAAGCTTTCTTT.

This clonotype was recorded only once. The rearrangement uses TRBV12-3 or TRBV12-4 and TRBJ1-2; TRBD1 agrees at 7 bases. V was clipped by 7 bases and J by 7 bases; unmatched bases: 15. The CDR3 covers 15 residues. CDR3 sequence reads: CASNPRGRGSRGYTF. As DNA, the CDR3 is TGTGCCAGCAATCCCCGGGGCAGGGGGAGTCGTGGCTACACCTTC.

Many counts were recorded for this clonotype. The chain has TRBV24-1 and TRBJ1-1; 9 bases map to TRBD1. CDR3 size: 15 residues. Germline lookup yields CDR1 KGHDR and CDR2 SFDVKD. The V and J ends lost 6 bases and 4 bases, in that order; junction bases with no gene match: 8. DNA for the CDR3: TGTGCCACCAGTCCCTCCGGGACAGGGACCACTGAAGCTTTCTTT. This encodes CATSPSGTGTTEAFF.

The sample holds many counts of this clonotype. The chain employs TRBV7-9 and TRBJ2-1, with D possibly being TRBD1 or TRBD2 (5 bases each). Germline loops: CDR1 SEHNR, CDR2 FQNEAQ (reference sequence). This CDR3 contains 14 residues. With 1 base removed from V and 14 bases from J, the gap between germline ends came to 18 bases. CDR3 bases: TGTGCCAGCAGCTTAGAGTTGTATCGGGACCAAAAGTTCTTC. Protein product: CASSLELYRDQKFF.

This clonotype was counted at least ten times. V usage is TRBV11-1 and J usage is TRBJ2-7, with a tentative D call TRBD1 (6 bases). Trimming took 2 bases from V and 2 from J, leaving 13 bases between them. In germline, CDR1 is SGHAT, CDR2 FQDESV (reference sequence). The CDR3 covers 15 residues. The CDR3 DNA reads as TGTGCCAGCAGCTTAAAGGTGACAGGAGCCTACGAGCAGTACTTC. Encoded protein: CASSLKVTGAYEQYF.

This clonotype is medium-sized in the sample. The chain carries TRBV4-3 and TRBJ2-7; 7 nucleotides agree with TRBD2. The CDR3 is 14 residues long. With V trimmed by 4 bases and J by 2 bases, 5 bases remained unmatched. Germline CDR1 LGHNA, CDR2 YSLEER. The CDR3 nucleotides are TGCGCCAGCAGCCCGGGACTACCCCCCTACGAGCAGTACTTC. Translating it yields CASSPGLPPYEQYF.

This clonotype has a count of ten or more. This rearrangement joins TRBV25-1 to TRBJ1-1; no firm D call. Trimming removed 4 bases at V and 1 base at J, with 10 bases between. In germline, CDR1 is MGHDK, CDR2 SYGVNS. The CDR3 length is 14 residues. The CDR3 reads CASSVRGGNTEAFF. In nucleotides, the CDR3 is TGTGCCAGCAGTGTAAGAGGAGGGAACACTGAAGCTTTCTTT.

Concerning this clonotype: Given a much more abundant clone one base away, this may be a read error. The chain recombines TRBV2 with TRBJ2-2; 11 bases map to TRBD2. This CDR3 spans 18 amino acids. Germline V gene data show CDR1 as SNHLY and CDR2 as FYNNEI. The CDR3 reads CAISLVLAGDQNTGELFF. The CDR3 region has the DNA TGTGCCATCAGTTTAGTACTAGCGGGAGACCAGAACACCGGGGAGCTGTTTTTT. The full variable domain, in which reference TRBV2 and TRBJ2-2 provide the parts outside the CDR3, is EPEVTQTPSHQVTQMGQEVILRCVPISNHLYFYWYRQILGQKVEFLVSFYNNEISEKSEIFDDQFSVERPDGSNFTLKIRSTKLEDSAMYFCAISLVLAGDQNTGELFFGEGSRLTVL.

This clonotype has ten or more counts. This rearrangement joins TRBV5-1 to TRBJ1-1; a weak D match, TRBD1 (6 bases). Germline V gives CDR1 SGHRS, CDR2 YFSETQ. V was cut by 0 bases and J by 1 base, with 7 bases left in between. The CDR3 totals 14 residues. The CDR3 DNA sequence: TGCGCCAGCAGCTTGGAAGGGGGGAACACTGAAGCTTTCTTT. As protein: CASSLEGGNTEAFF.

This clonotype was seen repeatedly, ten times or more. The rearrangement joins TRBV29-1 to TRBJ1-2; 9 bases align to TRBD1. Germline loops: CDR1 SQVTM, CDR2 ANQGSEA. The V and J ends lost 7 bases and 3 bases, in that order; junction bases with no gene match: 18. This CDR3 is built from 17 residues. CDR3 DNA sequence: TGCAGCGATAACCCTACTCACAGGGGGCGCAAGTACTATGGCTACACCTTC. Residues: CSDNPTHRGRKYYGYTF.

This clonotype is large in the sample. J is TRBJ2-1 and V is TRBV29-1, with D tentatively TRBD2 (5 bases). Germline CDR1 SQVTM, CDR2 ANQGSEA. The CDR3 has 11 residues. The V end was cut by 5 bases, the J end by 16 bases, with 18 bases between. This CDR3 is CSVHGRASTFF. The CDR3 DNA follows: TGCAGCGTTCATGGGCGGGCCTCTACCTTCTTC.

This clonotype came up many times. The V call is TRBV6-2 or TRBV6-3, the J call TRBJ1-1; 9 bases fit TRBD1. J lost 7 bases, V lost 6 bases, and 6 bases had no gene match. The CDR3 totals 13 residues. Germline V gives CDR1 MNHEY, CDR2 SVGEGT. The CDR3 region is CASSFGQGIEAFF. CDR3 in DNA: TGTGCCAGCAGCTTTGGACAGGGGATTGAAGCTTTCTTT.

This clonotype has a count of ten or more. The chain recombines TRBV5-4 with TRBJ2-3; TRBD2 matches 13 bases. The CDR3 extends over 16 amino acids. V shed 4 bases, J shed 4 bases, and the junction held 6 bases outside the gene matches. Germline CDR1 SGHNT, CDR2 YYREEE (reference sequence). CDR3 DNA sequence: TGTGCCAGCAGCGTCCCGGGACTAGCGGGACCAGATACGCAGTATTTT. Its translation is CASSVPGLAGPDTQYF.

This clonotype was recorded at least ten times. The chain joins TRBV7-9 to TRBJ2-3; D unclear. Trimming removed 5 bases at V and 2 bases at J, with 11 bases between. The length of the CDR3 is 14 residues. The V gene's germline CDR1 is SEHNR and CDR2 FQNEAQ (reference sequence). CDR3 coding DNA: TGTGCCAGCAGCGACGTTGCCATCACAGATACGCAGTATTTT. It encodes CASSDVAITDTQYF.

This clonotype was recorded many times. CDR3 in DNA: TGTGCCAGCAGCTTGGAGTTTGGAGAGGGCTACACCTTC. Amino acid sequence: CASSLEFGEGYTF. The chain joins TRBV5-4 to TRBJ1-2; unclear D gene. V lost 0 bases to trimming and J lost 8 bases, with 11 bases between them. This CDR3 is built from 13 residues. From germline, CDR1 is SGHNT and CDR2 YYREEE (reference sequence).

In its sample, this clonotype was seen many times. This sequence joins TRBV5-4 and TRBJ1-2, with TRBD1 matching over 7 bases. This CDR3 region has 14 residues. The V and J ends lost 5 bases and 1 base, in that order; junction bases with no gene match: 5. Germline CDR1 is SGHNT and CDR2 is YYREEE (reference sequence). The CDR3: CASSPGQRNYGYTF. In DNA form, the CDR3 reads TGTGCCAGCAGTCCGGGACAGCGTAACTATGGCTACACCTTC. The whole variable domain, filled in from reference TRBV5-4 and TRBJ1-2, reads ETGVTQSPTHLIKTRGQQVTLRCSSQSGHNTVSWYQQALGQGPQFIFQYYREEENGRGNFPPRFSGLQFPNYSSELNVNALELDDSALYLCASSPGQRNYGYTFGSGTRLTVV.

This clonotype was counted at least ten times. The chain has TRBV5-1 and TRBJ2-5, with D possibly TRBD1 on 5 matching bases. There are 15 residues in the CDR3. The germline CDR1 and CDR2 sequences are SGHRS and YFSETQ. Deletions cut 3 bases from V and 9 bases from J, with 21 bases between. CDR3 DNA: TGCGCCAGCAGCTACGACATGGCAGGGCAGAGAGCCCAGTACTTC. Its protein is CASSYDMAGQRAQYF.